This T cell receptor beta chain is drawn from a study of breast tumors, draining lymph nodes, adjacent tissues. Study-level results: Tumor and nontumor repertoires were significantly more similar in luminal-like than in basal-like breast cancer. Compared with lymph nodes, tumors were less diverse; compared with nontumor tissue, more. Data fit most tumor T cells coming from lymph node, expanding in tumor.

The trim removed 4 bases at V and 0 bases at J, leaving 5 bases unmatched. The CDR3 length is 17 residues. The V gene's germline CDR1 is SGHAT and CDR2 FQNNGV. Worth noting for this clonotype: Its antigen is as yet unknown.

Each CDR3 protein is one row after TCRdb ran MiXCR on the multiplex PCR reads. The sample holds under 150,000 distinct CDR3 sequences; about 20% are singletons and the top ten take 3.5% to 4.5%. Axillary draining lymph nodes of breast cancer patients supplied the node samples. This chain links TRBV11-2 with TRBJ2-6, with TRBD1 matching 8 bases. The sequencing sample was made of axillary lymph node tissue. The receptor was derived from a female donor with breast cancer. Some clones in this sample may be carry-over from other donors' samples. CDR3 region: CASSYGTGRSGANVLTF. CDR3 in DNA: TGTGCCAGCAGCTACGGGACAGGCCGCTCTGGGGCCAACGTCCTGACTTTC.